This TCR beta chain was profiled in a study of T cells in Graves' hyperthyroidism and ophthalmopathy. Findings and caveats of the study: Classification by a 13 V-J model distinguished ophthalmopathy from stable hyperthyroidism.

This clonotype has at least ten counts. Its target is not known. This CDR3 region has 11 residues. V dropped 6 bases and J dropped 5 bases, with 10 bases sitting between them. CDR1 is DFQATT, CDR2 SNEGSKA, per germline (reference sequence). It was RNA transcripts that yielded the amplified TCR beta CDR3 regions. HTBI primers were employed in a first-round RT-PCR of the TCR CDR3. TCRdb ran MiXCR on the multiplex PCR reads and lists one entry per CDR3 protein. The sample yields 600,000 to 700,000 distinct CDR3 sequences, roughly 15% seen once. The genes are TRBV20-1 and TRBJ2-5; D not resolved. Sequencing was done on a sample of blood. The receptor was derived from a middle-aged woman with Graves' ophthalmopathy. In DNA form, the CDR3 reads TGCAGTGCCGACGAGGAGGAGACCCAGTACTTC. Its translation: CSADEEETQYF.